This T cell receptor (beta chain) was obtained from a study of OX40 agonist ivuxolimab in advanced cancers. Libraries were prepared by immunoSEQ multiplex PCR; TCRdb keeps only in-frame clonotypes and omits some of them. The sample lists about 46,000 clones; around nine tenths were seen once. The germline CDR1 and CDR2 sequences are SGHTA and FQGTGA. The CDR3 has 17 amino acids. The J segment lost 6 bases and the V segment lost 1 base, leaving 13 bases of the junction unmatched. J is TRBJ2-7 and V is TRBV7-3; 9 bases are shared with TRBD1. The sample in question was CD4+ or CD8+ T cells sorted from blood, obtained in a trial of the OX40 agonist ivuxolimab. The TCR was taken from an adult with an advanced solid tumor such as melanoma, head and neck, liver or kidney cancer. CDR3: CASSLRVLGQGVAEQYF. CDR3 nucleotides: TGTGCCAGCAGCTTAAGGGTGTTGGGACAGGGAGTCGCCGAGCAGTACTTC.